This T cell receptor (beta chain) was sequenced during a study of cytomegalovirus exposure and HLA in healthy donors. Study-level information: Of the donors genotyped, approximately 400 in all, over 80% fell in the Caucasian-associated ancestry cluster. Study results and limitations: A later analysis reported that several of the most significant clusters appeared to be linked to common viral pathogens, among them Epstein-Barr virus. Later analysis identified a missense DCLRE1C variant that was linked to TCR beta V- and J-gene trimming. Cytomegalovirus association was assigned to 150 to 200 TCR beta chains.

Points on this clone: No antigen is known for it.

PCR employed 60 Vbeta and 13 Jbeta primers. Clones were read by immunoSEQ multiplex PCR, and TCRdb kept only the in-frame ones, dropping some. Here the sample spans approximately 61,000 clones, 75% to 85% being singletons. Trimming took off 3 bases at V and 8 bases at J, with 14 bases between the two ends. This CDR3 spans 13 amino acids. Germline V gene lookup returns CDR1 SGHRS and CDR2 YFSETQ. The source material was PBMCs. The sequence was collected from a man aged 18 to 29 in good health and CMV-seropositive. The chain is built from TRBV5-1 and TRBJ1-2; the D gene is possibly TRBD1 (6 bases). In DNA, the CDR3 is TGCGCCAGCAGCTCGGGATCAGGGGAAGGCTACACCTTC. It specifies CASSSGSGEGYTF.